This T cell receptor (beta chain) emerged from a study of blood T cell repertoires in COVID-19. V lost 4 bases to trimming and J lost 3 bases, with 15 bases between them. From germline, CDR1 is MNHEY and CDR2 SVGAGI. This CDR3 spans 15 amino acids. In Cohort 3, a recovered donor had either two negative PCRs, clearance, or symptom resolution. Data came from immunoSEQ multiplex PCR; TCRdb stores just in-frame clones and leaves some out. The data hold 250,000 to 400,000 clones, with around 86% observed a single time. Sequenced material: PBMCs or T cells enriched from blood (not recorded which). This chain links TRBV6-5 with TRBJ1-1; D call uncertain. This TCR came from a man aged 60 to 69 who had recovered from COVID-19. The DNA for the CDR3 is TGTGCCAGCAGTTTGCGGACTTCGGCGGACACTGAAGCTTTCTTT. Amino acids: CASSLRTSADTEAFF.